The 23 T cell receptor beta chains presented below share a single source sample, sequenced in a study of shared clonotypes between healthy human individuals. Repertoires were generated with immunoSEQ multiplex PCR, while TCRdb's copy carries only in-frame clones and drops some. The repertoire holds some 450,000 clones, with roughly three quarters as singletons. Sequenced input: PBMCs. The origin of the receptors is a woman in her thirties or forties in good health. Some clones in this sample may be carry-over from other donors' samples.

This clone has a handful of counts. CDR3 sequence (DNA): TGTGCCAGCAGCTTATCCAGGGGGCAACAAGAGACCCAGTACTTC. The encoded protein is CASSLSRGQQETQYF. The chain joins TRBV7-2 to TRBJ2-5; TRBD1 matches at 8 bases. V shed 2 bases and J 2 bases; nucleotides not matched to a gene: 4. This CDR3 is 15 amino acids long. The V gene's germline CDR1 is SGHTA and CDR2 FQGNSA.

CDR3 protein: CASSHDRATDTQYF. CDR3 DNA sequence: TGTGCCAGCAGCCACGACAGGGCCACAGATACGCAGTATTTT. V is TRBV11-2 and J is TRBJ2-3; TRBD1 matches at 7 bases. The germline CDR1 and CDR2 sequences are SGHAT and FQNNGV. After removal of 5 bases from V and 2 bases from J, the junction contained 4 bases not matched to a gene. The CDR3 is made up of 14 amino acids.

As to this clone: Additional DNA sequences in this sample encode the identical CDR3. The V call is TRBV28, the J call TRBJ1-1; D gene ambiguous. There are 13 residues in the CDR3. Trimming took 1 base from V and 1 from J, leaving 4 bases between them. Germline V gene sequence: CDR1 MDHEN, CDR2 SYDVKM. The CDR3 loop reads CASSLSGNTEAFF. The CDR3, as DNA: TGTGCCAGCAGTTTATCTGGGAACACTGAAGCTTTCTTT.

This clone has only a few counts. The genes are TRBV7-2 and TRBJ1-3; the D is unclear. The CDR3 sequence is 14 residues long. V was pared by 3 bases and J by 1 base, with 7 bases between. Per germline, CDR1 SGHTA and CDR2 FQGNSA. The CDR3 protein is CASSFGISGNTIYF. The CDR3 nucleotides are TGTGCCAGCAGCTTCGGGATTTCTGGAAACACCATATATTTT.

Comment on this clone: The same CDR3 can be traced to other DNA sequences in this sample. This chain uses TRBV5-6 with TRBJ2-5; D possibly corresponds to TRBD2 (6 bases). CDR1 SGHDT and CDR2 YYEEEE come from the germline V gene. This CDR3 comprises 14 residues. The ends were cut back, 0 bases at V and 5 bases at J, with 11 bases in the middle. The CDR3 protein is CASSLVGGFETQYF. DNA for the CDR3: TGTGCCAGCAGCTTGGTTGGAGGGTTTGAGACCCAGTACTTC.

The gene calls are TRBV19 and TRBJ2-7; 8 bases fit TRBD1. J was trimmed by 3 bases and V by 0 bases; bases with no gene match: 10. The CDR3 length is 17 residues. The germline V gene encodes CDR1 LNHDA and CDR2 SQIVND (reference sequence). In DNA, the CDR3 is TGTGCCAGTAGTATAGATAGGAGGGACAGGTTTCTCTACGAGCAGTACTTC. Residues: CASSIDRRDRFLYEQYF.

The chain links TRBV13 to TRBJ2-5; 7 bases agree with TRBD1. The CDR3 length is 14 residues. The V and J ends lost 0 bases and 7 bases, in that order; junction bases with no gene match: 5. Germline V gene sequence: CDR1 PRHDT, CDR2 FYEKMQ (reference sequence). As DNA, the CDR3 is TGTGCCAGCAGCTTAGGGACAGGGCTGGGGACCCAGTACTTC. This codes for CASSLGTGLGTQYF.

The chain uses TRBV6-1 and TRBJ2-7; 10 bases line up with TRBD1. With V trimmed by 3 bases and J by 0 bases, 2 bases remained unmatched. Germline V gene sequence: CDR1 MNHNS, CDR2 SASEGT. This CDR3 contains 15 residues. CDR3 coding DNA: TGTGCCAGCAGTGAGGGACAGGGGTTCTCCTACGAGCAGTACTTC. Translating gives CASSEGQGFSYEQYF.

This clone was detected only a few times. Just one base apart from a much larger clone, this may be a read error. CDR3 DNA sequence: TGTGCCAGCAGCTTAGTCAATGAGCAGTTCTTC. It yields the protein CASSLVNEQFF. The chain couples TRBV11-2 to TRBJ2-1; D is unclear. CDR1 is SGHAT, CDR2 FQNNGV, per germline. V was clipped by 1 base and J by 6 bases, with 1 base between them. The CDR3 runs to 11 residues.

The V and J genes are TRBV9 and TRBJ2-1, with D tentatively TRBD1 (6 bases). CDR3 length: 16 residues. Germline-derived CDR1 and CDR2 are SGDLS and YYNGEE. The V gene lost 4 bases and the J gene lost 6 bases, with 20 bases spanning the gap. CDR3 protein: CASSIGAAGESNEQFF. CDR3 DNA sequence: TGTGCCAGCAGCATCGGAGCGGCAGGGGAGTCCAATGAGCAGTTCTTC.

A note on this clone: This may arise from a read error, as a much more abundant clone is one base away. The rearrangement links TRBV11-2 to TRBJ2-7; TRBD2 aligns across 12 bases. V was clipped by 7 bases and J by 6 bases; unmatched bases: 13. The germline CDR1 and CDR2 sequences are SGHAT and FQNNGV. This CDR3 has 16 amino acids. The CDR3 nucleotides read TGTGCCAGCAACAAAGGACTAGCGGGATACCCCTGCGAGCAGTACTTC. It codes for CASNKGLAGYPCEQYF.

This clone was seen once. The rearrangement uses TRBV9 and TRBJ2-1, with D unresolved. CDR1 and CDR2 (germline): SGDLS, YYNGEE. This CDR3 contains 15 residues. V lost 0 bases, J lost 2 bases, and 9 bases lay in between. Here the CDR3 DNA reads TGTGCCAGCAGCGTAGGAATAGCCGCCTACAATGAGCAGTTCTTC. Translated: CASSVGIAAYNEQFF.

This chain connects TRBV27 to TRBJ2-7; no definite D call. This CDR3 is built from 12 residues. Trimming left V 5 bases short and J 5 bases short, with 10 bases between. The germline V gene encodes CDR1 MNHEY and CDR2 SMNVEV (reference sequence). CDR3 protein: CASSITGHEQYF. CDR3 sequence (DNA): TGTGCCAGCAGTATTACCGGGCACGAGCAGTACTTC.

V and J are TRBV30 and TRBJ2-7; D may be TRBD1 or TRBD2 (5 bases each). This CDR3 is 13 amino acids long. Germline loops: CDR1 GTSNPN, CDR2 SVGIG (reference sequence). V was trimmed by 0 bases and J by 7 bases, leaving 13 bases between them. CDR3 sequence: CAWSVGPQVEQYF. As DNA, the CDR3 is TGTGCCTGGAGTGTGGGACCCCAGGTGGAGCAGTACTTC.

J is TRBJ2-7 and V is TRBV9; possibly TRBD1 for D (6 bases). With 1 base removed from V and 2 bases from J, the gap between germline ends came to 10 bases. From germline, CDR1 is SGDLS and CDR2 YYNGEE. This CDR3 has 14 residues. The CDR3 here is CASSVQGQPYEQYF. For the CDR3, the DNA is TGTGCCAGCAGCGTACAAGGACAGCCCTACGAGCAGTACTTC.

J is TRBJ2-2 and V is TRBV28; 10 bases line up with TRBD2. Germline V lookup: CDR1 MDHEN, CDR2 SYDVKM. The CDR3 has 16 residues. Trimming removed 3 bases from V and 9 bases from J; junction bases left unmatched: 10. The chain's CDR3 is CASSFGLAGGVRELFF. The CDR3 nucleotides read TGTGCCAGCAGTTTCGGTTTAGCGGGAGGAGTCCGGGAGCTGTTTTTT.

The genes are TRBV19 and TRBJ2-7, with 7 positions matching TRBD2. The CDR3 covers 14 residues. Germline V gene sequence: CDR1 LNHDA, CDR2 SQIVND (reference sequence). Losses at the gene ends were 6 bases for V and 2 bases for J; bases not matched to a gene: 7. The chain's CDR3 is CASSLRGGAYEQYF. In DNA, the CDR3 is TGTGCCAGTAGCCTGCGTGGGGGGGCCTACGAGCAGTACTTC.

Worth noting for this clone: One base away lies a much larger clone, so this may be a sequencing read error. The chain has TRBV6-6 and TRBJ1-3; D is ambiguous. The CDR3 spans 15 residues. Germline V gives CDR1 MNHNY, CDR2 SVGAGI (reference sequence). The CDR3 loop reads CARSSLDGSGNTIYF. As DNA, the CDR3 is TGTGCCAGAAGTTCGTTGGACGGCTCTGGAAACACCATATATTTT.

This chain uses TRBV16 with TRBJ2-4; 7 bases are shared with TRBD1. The CDR3 runs 17 residues. Germline values: CDR1 KGHSY, CDR2 FQNENV. Trimming took 4 bases from V and 0 from J; bases not matched to a gene: 9. The DNA of the CDR3 is TGTGCCAGCAGCCCGGGGCCGGGACAGCTAGCCAAAAACATTCAGTACTTC. Translated: CASSPGPGQLAKNIQYF.

This rearrangement joins TRBV10-1 to TRBJ2-5; 12 nucleotides align to TRBD2. This CDR3 has 18 residues. V shed 0 bases and J 2 bases; nucleotides not matched to a gene: 7. Germline loops: CDR1 WNHNN, CDR2 SYGVQD (reference sequence). In DNA form, the CDR3 reads TGCGCCAGCAGTGAGTCCACTAGCGGGAGGAGGGGACAAGAGACCCAGTACTTC. Its translation: CASSESTSGRRGQETQYF.

CDR3 sequence: CASSLRRGEAFF. The CDR3 nucleotides are TGTGCCAGCAGCCTAAGGCGGGGGGAAGCTTTCTTT. The V gene is TRBV5-4, the J gene TRBJ1-1, with a possible D match to TRBD1 (5 bases). Germline V gives CDR1 SGHNT, CDR2 YYREEE (reference sequence). The length of the CDR3 is 12 residues. V lost 4 bases and J lost 8, with 12 bases in between.

With respect to this clone: A far larger clone differs by one base, so this is likely a read error. Different DNA sequences within this sample yield the same CDR3. The rearrangement joins TRBV29-1 to TRBJ1-1; no clear D. Per germline, CDR1 SQVTM and CDR2 ANQGSEA. CDR3 length equals 12 residues. CDR3 DNA sequence: TGCAGCGTCGGGGATGGCCTGGCTGAAGCCTTCTTT. Protein: CSVGDGLAEAFF.

The chain has TRBV5-4 and TRBJ1-4, with D possibly being TRBD1 (6 bases). V shed 0 bases and J shed 4 bases, with 13 bases lying between them. Germline values: CDR1 SGHNT, CDR2 YYREEE (reference sequence). The CDR3 loop spans 16 amino acids. CDR3 nucleotide sequence: TGTGCCAGCAGCTTGGCCGGAGGACAGATTAATGAAAAACTGTTTTTT. Translation: CASSLAGGQINEKLFF. Based on the CDR3 plus reference TRBV5-4 and TRBJ1-4, the full variable domain is ETGVTQSPTHLIKTRGQQVTLRCSSQSGHNTVSWYQQALGQGPQFIFQYYREEENGRGNFPPRFSGLQFPNYSSELNVNALELDDSALYLCASSLAGGQINEKLFFGSGTQLSVL.